This T cell receptor (beta chain) was captured in a study of T cells in women clearing cervical HPV infection (dated by TCRdb to 2017 to 2018). Some background on the complete study: The cases were 25 to 30 women with histologically confirmed HPV16-related CIN3 or worse, and 2 of those women had invasive cancers. Controls were 25 or so women whose single incident HPV16 infection cleared within 12 months without precancer or cancer developing. Blood from cases was drawn at the visit where the lesion was first identified, while blood from controls was drawn once the infection was no longer detected. Among cases, blood sampling came a median of 149 days after lesion detection, with an interquartile range of roughly 90 to 230 days. HLA typing was available for only a few women, so HLA type could not be excluded as a confounder. An exploratory proof-of-principle case-control study, nested within the Guanacaste HPV Natural History Study in Costa Rica, was conducted to compare TCR repertoires across cervical HPV16 outcomes. Cases and controls were matched on year of sample collection and on age within five years. Cases had a median age of about 35 years and controls had a median age of approximately 38, with no significant differences in baseline characteristics. The parent cohort enrolled 8,500 to 13,000 women aged 18 or older in Guanacaste, Costa Rica, during about 1993 to 1994 and followed them for 7 to 8 years. Five blinded duplicates per group were added as quality controls, so that roughly 60 samples were obtained: some 50 participants and 10 replicates.

Regarding this clone: No antigen is known for it. The CDR3 goes on 3 residues after the read ends, and that part is filled in from the germline J gene.

Every participant had a single incident cervical HPV16 infection, and prevalent HPV16 infections were excluded. Cervical HPV DNA was detected with MY09/MY11 PCR, and genotyping was done with dot-blot hybridization. Roughly 16 mL of heparinized blood were centrifuged, and the buffy coat was split into aliquots, frozen at -30 degrees C, and then kept at -80 degrees C. Genomic DNA was extracted from buffy coat specimens using QIAGEN kits. Overall results and qualifications from the work: Cases were distinguished from controls with an estimated AUC of over 0.75 by random forest classifiers combining richness and V gene abundances. The cross-sectional design could not show whether the associations came before the infection or were a result of it, and neither effector/memory subsets nor HPV-specific T cells were isolated. TCR repertoire richness was significantly higher in CIN3+ cases than in controls across sequencing depths, while evenness did not differ. Because T-cell numbers per sample were unknown, differences in richness could reflect varying T-cell content rather than repertoire biology. Lower TRBV6-7 relative abundance was observed in cases than in controls (around 0.1% versus 0.15%; Bonferroni P = 0.0008).

V lost 4 bases and J lost 3 bases, and the count of bases not matched to a germline gene is 8. The germline V gene gives CDR1 as MNHEY and CDR2 as SVGEGT. Counted from cysteine to phenylalanine, this CDR3 has 15 amino acids. Only the CDR3 bases that were read are kept: 36 of them, in frame from base 1. TCR beta CDR3 regions were amplified by multiplex PCR from an average of about 1,100 ng genomic DNA per sample using the immunoSEQ assay. To correct primer bias, the assay used a complete synthetic TCR repertoire to set an amplification baseline. The amplicons were sequenced on the Illumina platform. The study's processing was this. Sequences were error-corrected by clustering with frequency ratios and a modified nearest-neighbor algorithm, then analyzed in the immunoSEQ Analyzer with IMGT gene definitions. At each rarefaction depth, TCR richness and evenness were averaged across 20 rarefaction repeats, and any sample with fewer sequences than the depth was left out. Relative abundances of V, D and J genes were compared between groups using Wilcoxon rank sum tests, with FDR correction applied. In the blinded duplicates, the intraclass correlation was about 96% for TCR richness and averaged about 80% across 65 to 85 gene segments. TCRdb limited this immuneACCESS table to in-frame rearrangements with V and J called. A share of clones is missing; checked studies link under half to unresolved V genes, and the rest is unexplained. V, J and clone size reflect that table, while D and trimming were determined from the DNA. This sample's table has entries for more than 25,000 clones. The ten largest clonotypes hold roughly 10% of the sample.

The receptor was derived from a woman aged 18 to 75 with a cervical HPV16 infection that either progressed to CIN3+ or cleared (not recorded which). Material for sequencing was blood buffy coat. The chain uses TRBV6-2 or TRBV6-3 and TRBJ2-7; 8 of the junction bases match TRBD1. The CDR3: CASSWGQASLYEQYF. The sequenced CDR3 bases are TGTGCCAGCAGTTGGGGACAGGCCTCCCTCTACGAG.